These 21 T cell receptor beta chains came from one sample sequenced in a study of human thymus T cells. Repertoires were generated with immunoSEQ multiplex PCR, while TCRdb's copy carries only in-frame clones and drops some. The data contain about 78,000 clones, nearly 98% of them singletons. Resections from corrective heart surgery supplied the thymus tissue. Sequenced: thymus tissue. The receptors here all came from a boy in the first two years of life with a congenital heart defect but otherwise immunologically healthy.

The J gene is TRBJ1-1, the V gene TRBV28; TRBD1 aligns across 10 bases. Per the germline V gene, CDR1 is MDHEN and CDR2 is SYDVKM. V shed 8 bases and J 3 bases; nucleotides not matched to a gene: 3. The CDR3 length is 13 residues. CDR3 in DNA: TGTGCCAGCGGTGGGACAGGGGACACTGAAGCTTTCTTT. Protein: CASGGTGDTEAFF.

The chain recombines TRBV20-1 with TRBJ1-1, with D uncertain. The CDR3 has 8 amino acids. The germline V and J ends were trimmed by 7 bases and 4 bases, with 1 base remaining between them. Germline V gene lookup returns CDR1 DFQATT and CDR2 SNEGSKA (reference sequence). The CDR3: CSGTEAFF. The CDR3 DNA follows: TGCAGTGGCACTGAAGCTTTCTTT.

The chain links TRBV5-1 to TRBJ2-5; D is unresolved. The CDR3 consists of 11 residues. Trimming took 3 bases from V and 2 from J, leaving 2 bases between them. The germline gives CDR1 SGHRS, CDR2 YFSETQ. The CDR3 sequence is CASSSQETQYF. CDR3 nucleotides: TGCGCCAGCAGCTCACAAGAGACCCAGTACTTC. The variable domain in full, completed from reference TRBV5-1 and TRBJ2-5, reads KAGVTQTPRYLIKTRGQQVTLSCSPISGHRSVSWYQQTPGQGLQFLFEYFSETQRNKGNFPGRFSGRQFSNSRSEMNVSTLELGDSALYLCASSSQETQYFGPGTRLLVL.

This chain uses TRBV4-1 with TRBJ1-2; TRBD1 matches 9 bases. V was clipped by 4 bases and J by 4 bases; unmatched bases: 7. There are 15 residues in the CDR3. Germline V lookup: CDR1 MGHRA, CDR2 YSYEKL. The CDR3 region has the DNA TGCGCCAGCAGCCCCGGGACAGGGTCAGGCTATGGCTACACCTTC. The encoded protein is CASSPGTGSGYGYTF.

V is TRBV28 and J is TRBJ1-4; the D is unclear. Germline V gene data show CDR1 as MDHEN and CDR2 as SYDVKM. The CDR3 loop spans 13 amino acids. V dropped 4 bases and J dropped 8 bases, with 11 bases sitting between them. The CDR3 nucleotides read TGTGCCAGCAGTTCCGGAGGAGGCGAAAAACTGTTTTTT. It codes for CASSSGGGEKLFF.

J is TRBJ2-7 and V is TRBV28; 9 nucleotides align to TRBD1. The CDR3 has 17 residues. J gave up 1 base and V 6 bases, and 13 bases lay outside the gene matches. Germline V CDR1 and CDR2: MDHEN, SYDVKM. CDR3 DNA sequence: TGTGCCAGCAGCCCCCCCCAGGGACAGGGAGGATCCTACGAGCAGTACTTC. It translates to CASSPPQGQGGSYEQYF.

This clone was detected once. This chain uses TRBV5-6 with TRBJ1-2; the match to TRBD1 covers 8 bases. Germline values: CDR1 SGHDT, CDR2 YYEEEE. The CDR3 extends over 15 amino acids. J gave up 4 bases and V 4 bases, and 9 bases lay outside the gene matches. As DNA, the CDR3 is TGTGCCAGCAGCCGCCCCCTCGGGACAGGCTATGGCTACACCTTC. It specifies CASSRPLGTGYGYTF.

The chain is built from TRBV10-1 and TRBJ2-1; D gene unclear. The germline V and J ends were trimmed by 7 bases and 4 bases, with 20 bases remaining between them. Germline assignment: CDR1 WNHNN and CDR2 SYGVQD (reference sequence). This CDR3 contains 16 residues. The chain's CDR3 is CASIPLVERAYNEQFF. The CDR3 DNA follows: TGCGCCAGCATCCCTCTTGTGGAGAGAGCATACAATGAGCAGTTCTTC.

This sequence joins TRBV7-3 and TRBJ1-5, with D possibly being TRBD1 (5 bases). The V gene's germline CDR1 is SGHTA and CDR2 FQGTGA. CDR3 length: 13 residues. Trimming took off 5 bases at V and 7 bases at J, with 12 bases between the two ends. The CDR3 DNA reads as TGTGCCAGCAGCCCCATCCGGGGGCAGCCCCAGCATTTT. Encoded protein: CASSPIRGQPQHF.

The gene calls are TRBV27 and TRBJ2-7; maybe TRBD2 (5 bases). The CDR3 length is 13 residues. Germline V lookup: CDR1 MNHEY, CDR2 SMNVEV (reference sequence). V shed 4 bases and J shed 3 bases, with 10 bases lying between them. The CDR3: CASSSRVSYEQYF. CDR3 nucleotide sequence: TGTGCCAGCAGTTCGCGGGTGAGCTACGAGCAGTACTTC.

The V and J genes are TRBV2 and TRBJ2-1; D gene ambiguous. Trimming shortened V by 4 bases and J by 9 bases, and 10 bases separated the two germline ends. Per the germline V gene, CDR1 is SNHLY and CDR2 is FYNNEI. The CDR3 consists of 12 residues. The chain's CDR3 is CASSVADGEQFF. CDR3 bases: TGTGCCAGCAGTGTCGCCGATGGTGAGCAGTTCTTC. The full variable domain, with the rest looked up from reference TRBV2 and TRBJ2-1, is EPEVTQTPSHQVTQMGQEVILRCVPISNHLYFYWYRQILGQKVEFLVSFYNNEISEKSEIFDDQFSVERPDGSNFTLKIRSTKLEDSAMYFCASSVADGEQFFGPGTRLTVL.

This chain uses TRBV19 with TRBJ1-1; a weak D match, TRBD1 (6 bases). The germline V gene encodes CDR1 LNHDA and CDR2 SQIVND (reference sequence). This CDR3 spans 12 amino acids. Deletions cut 3 bases from V and 4 bases from J, with 6 bases between. This CDR3 is CASSMGATEAFF. CDR3 in DNA: TGTGCCAGTAGTATGGGGGCCACTGAAGCTTTCTTT. The variable domain in full, completed from reference TRBV19 and TRBJ1-1, reads DGGITQSPKYLFRKEGQNVTLSCEQNLNHDAMYWYRQDPGQGLRLIYYSQIVNDFQKGDIAEGYSVSREKKESFPLTVTSAQKNPTAFYLCASSMGATEAFFGQGTRLTVV.

The rearrangement uses TRBV30 and TRBJ2-1, with 11 bases lining up with TRBD2. The CDR3 is 15 amino acids. The junction had 3 bases not matched to a gene; V was cut back by 1 base and J by 4 bases. CDR1 is GTSNPN and CDR2 is SVGIG in the germline V gene (reference sequence). The CDR3 region has the DNA TGTGCCTGGAGTGCGACTAGCGGGGATTACAATGAGCAGTTCTTC. Its translation is CAWSATSGDYNEQFF.

The gene calls are TRBV10-3 and TRBJ1-4, with D possibly being TRBD1 (6 bases). CDR3 size: 13 residues. V was pared by 8 bases and J by 5 bases, with 12 bases between. Germline V gene lookup returns CDR1 ENHRY and CDR2 SYGVKD. CDR3 region: CAIRWGLNEKLFF. CDR3 DNA: TGTGCCATCCGTTGGGGGCTAAATGAAAAACTGTTTTTT.

The chain uses TRBV7-9 and TRBJ2-7, with unresolved D. V dropped 5 bases and J dropped 3 bases, with 11 bases sitting between them. Per germline, CDR1 SEHNR and CDR2 FQNEAQ (reference sequence). This CDR3 is 13 amino acids long. The CDR3 bases are TGTGCCAGCAGCCCTCCTGTGGACTACGAGCAGTACTTC. It is translated as CASSPPVDYEQYF.

V is TRBV10-3 and J is TRBJ2-3; 10 bases match TRBD2. This CDR3 has 15 amino acids. Germline V gene data show CDR1 as ENHRY and CDR2 as SYGVKD. Germline trimming cut 7 bases from V and 6 bases from J; bases unmatched to any gene: 10. In nucleotides, the CDR3 is TGTGCCATCAACCCTAGCGGGGGCTTACATGATACGCAGTATTTT. Translating gives CAINPSGGLHDTQYF.

The chain joins TRBV5-5 to TRBJ1-2; D is unresolved. Germline V lookup: CDR1 SGHKS, CDR2 YYEKEE (reference sequence). Trimming left V 4 bases short and J 2 bases short, with 21 bases between. The length of the CDR3 is 17 residues. The CDR3 loop is CASSPHEVGGRNYGYTF. The CDR3 DNA reads TGTGCCAGCAGCCCCCACGAGGTTGGAGGCCGAAACTATGGCTACACCTTC.

The chain couples TRBV19 to TRBJ1-1, with a possible D match to TRBD1 (6 bases). Germline V gives CDR1 LNHDA, CDR2 SQIVND (reference sequence). The length of the CDR3 is 15 residues. Trimming took off 10 bases at V and 4 bases at J, with 22 bases between the two ends. CDR3 loop: CATLTVGASGTEAFF. As DNA, the CDR3 is TGTGCCACCCTGACAGTGGGGGCTTCGGGCACTGAAGCTTTCTTT.

This rearrangement joins TRBV2 to TRBJ2-3, with 9 nucleotides matching TRBD2. With 5 bases clipped from V and 1 base from J, the junction kept 7 bases outside the gene matches. This CDR3 is 16 amino acids long. The germline V gene encodes CDR1 SNHLY and CDR2 FYNNEI. CDR3: CASSRLAGYGTDTQYF. The CDR3 DNA sequence: TGTGCCAGCAGTCGCCTAGCGGGATACGGCACAGATACGCAGTATTTT.

The chain links TRBV2 to TRBJ1-1; 9 nucleotides agree with TRBD1. Per germline, CDR1 SNHLY and CDR2 FYNNEI. The trim removed 7 bases at V and 5 bases at J, leaving 17 bases unmatched. The CDR3 has 17 residues. Here the CDR3 DNA reads TGTGCCAGCAACCTGTTTCGGGACAGGGAGTCGAGGACTGAAGCTTTCTTT. Protein: CASNLFRDRESRTEAFF.

J is TRBJ2-1 and V is TRBV5-1, with D maybe TRBD1 (6 bases). The CDR3 is made up of 17 amino acids. V dropped 4 bases and J dropped 10 bases, with 27 bases sitting between them. Per germline, CDR1 SGHRS and CDR2 YFSETQ. As DNA, the CDR3 is TGCGCCAGCAGCATCAATCCGGGACACCAGAGGGAAAGGGAGCAGTTCTTC. Encoded protein: CASSINPGHQREREQFF.